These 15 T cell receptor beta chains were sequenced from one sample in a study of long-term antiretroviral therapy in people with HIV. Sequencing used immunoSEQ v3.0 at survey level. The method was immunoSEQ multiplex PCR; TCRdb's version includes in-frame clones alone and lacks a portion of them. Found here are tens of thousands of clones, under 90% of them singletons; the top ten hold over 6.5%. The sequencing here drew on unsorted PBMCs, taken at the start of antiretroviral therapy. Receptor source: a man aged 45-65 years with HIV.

CDR3 DNA: TGTGCCAGCAGCAACATAGCGGGAACCTACAATGAGCAGTTCTTC. Translated: CASSNIAGTYNEQFF. V gene TRBV14 combines with J gene TRBJ2-1; 8 bases align to TRBD2. The V and J ends lost 5 bases and 2 bases, in that order; junction bases with no gene match: 5. Germline V CDR1 and CDR2: SGHDN, FVKESK. This CDR3 has 15 residues. Based on the CDR3 plus reference TRBV14 and TRBJ2-1, the full variable domain is EAGVTQFPSHSVIEKGQTVTLRCDPISGHDNLYWYRRVMGKEIKFLLHFVKESKQDESGMPNNRFLAERTGGTYSTLKVQPAELEDSGVYFCASSNIAGTYNEQFFGPGTRLTVL.

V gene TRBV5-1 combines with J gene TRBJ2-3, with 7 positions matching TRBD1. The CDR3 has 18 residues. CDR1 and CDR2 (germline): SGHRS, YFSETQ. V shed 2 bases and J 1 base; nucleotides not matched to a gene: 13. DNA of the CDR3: TGCGCCAGCAGCTTTGGGCAGGGGGAAGCTTTCGGCACAGATACGCAGTATTTT. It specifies CASSFGQGEAFGTDTQYF.

The CDR3 protein is CASSPDRSTYNEQFF. In nucleotides, the CDR3 is TGTGCCAGCAGTCCCGACAGGTCGACCTACAATGAGCAGTTCTTC. J is TRBJ2-1 and V is TRBV6-5; tentative D call: TRBD1 (6 bases). Germline V CDR1 and CDR2: MNHEY, SVGAGI. The CDR3 has 15 residues. The V end lost 5 bases, the J end lost 2 bases, and 13 bases lay between the germline ends.

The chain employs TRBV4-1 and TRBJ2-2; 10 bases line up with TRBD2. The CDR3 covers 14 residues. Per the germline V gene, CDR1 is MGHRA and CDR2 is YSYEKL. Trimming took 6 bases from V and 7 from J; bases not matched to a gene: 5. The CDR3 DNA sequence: TGCGCCAGCAGATGGATAGCGGGAGGCGGGGAGCTGTTTTTT. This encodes CASRWIAGGGELFF.

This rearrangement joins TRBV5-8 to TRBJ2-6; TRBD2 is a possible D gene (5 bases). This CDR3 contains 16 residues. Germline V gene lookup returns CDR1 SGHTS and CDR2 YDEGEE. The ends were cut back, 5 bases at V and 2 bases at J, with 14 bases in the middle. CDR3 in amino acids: CASRPRLAPGANVLTF. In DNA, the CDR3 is TGTGCCAGCAGACCCCGGCTAGCACCTGGGGCCAACGTCCTGACTTTC.

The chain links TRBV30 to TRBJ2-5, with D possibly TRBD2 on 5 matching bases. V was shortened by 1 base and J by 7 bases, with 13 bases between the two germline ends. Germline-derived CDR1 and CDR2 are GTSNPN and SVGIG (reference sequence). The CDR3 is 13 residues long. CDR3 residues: CAWSERALGTQYF. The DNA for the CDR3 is TGTGCCTGGAGTGAGAGGGCCCTCGGGACCCAGTACTTC.

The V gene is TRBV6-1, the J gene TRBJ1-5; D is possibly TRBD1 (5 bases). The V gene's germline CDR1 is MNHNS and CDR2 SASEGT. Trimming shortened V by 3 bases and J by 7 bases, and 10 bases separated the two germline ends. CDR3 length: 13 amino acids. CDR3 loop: CASSEVRDQPQHF. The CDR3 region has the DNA TGTGCCAGCAGTGAGGTCAGGGACCAGCCCCAGCATTTT.

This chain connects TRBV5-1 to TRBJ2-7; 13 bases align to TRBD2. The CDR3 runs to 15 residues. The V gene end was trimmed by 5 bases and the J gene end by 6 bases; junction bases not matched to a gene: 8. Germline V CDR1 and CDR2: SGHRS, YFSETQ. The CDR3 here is CASSPGLAGVSEQYF. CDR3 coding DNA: TGCGCCAGCAGTCCCGGACTAGCGGGAGTTAGCGAGCAGTACTTC. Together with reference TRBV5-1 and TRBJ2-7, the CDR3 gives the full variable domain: KAGVTQTPRYLIKTRGQQVTLSCSPISGHRSVSWYQQTPGQGLQFLFEYFSETQRNKGNFPGRFSGRQFSNSRSEMNVSTLELGDSALYLCASSPGLAGVSEQYFGPGTRLTVT.

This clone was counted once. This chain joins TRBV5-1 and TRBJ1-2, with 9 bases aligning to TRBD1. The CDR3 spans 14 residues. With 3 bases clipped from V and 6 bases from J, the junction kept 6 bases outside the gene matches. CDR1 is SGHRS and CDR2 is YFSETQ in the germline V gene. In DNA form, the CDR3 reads TGCGCCAGCAGCTCGGGGGGGACAGGGAATGGCTACACCTTC. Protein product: CASSSGGTGNGYTF.

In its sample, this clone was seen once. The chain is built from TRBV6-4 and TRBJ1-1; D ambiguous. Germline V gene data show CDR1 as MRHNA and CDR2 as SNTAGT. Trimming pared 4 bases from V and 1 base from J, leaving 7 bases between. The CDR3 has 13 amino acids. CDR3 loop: CASSAAENTEAFF. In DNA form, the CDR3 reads TGTGCCAGCAGTGCGGCAGAGAACACTGAAGCTTTCTTT.

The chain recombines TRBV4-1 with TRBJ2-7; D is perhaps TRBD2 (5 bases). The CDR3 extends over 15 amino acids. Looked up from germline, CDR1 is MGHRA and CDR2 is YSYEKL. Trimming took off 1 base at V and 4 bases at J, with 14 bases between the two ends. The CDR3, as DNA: TGCGCCAGCAGCCAAGCACGGGAAGGGATTTACGAGCAGTACTTC. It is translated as CASSQAREGIYEQYF.

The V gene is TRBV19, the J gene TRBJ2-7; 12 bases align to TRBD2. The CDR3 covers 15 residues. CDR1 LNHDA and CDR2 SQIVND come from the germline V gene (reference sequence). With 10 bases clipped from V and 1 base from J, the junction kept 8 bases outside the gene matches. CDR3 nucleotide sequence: TGTGCCACCCAGGCCGGGACTAGCGGGTCCTACGAGCAGTACTTC. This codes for CATQAGTSGSYEQYF.

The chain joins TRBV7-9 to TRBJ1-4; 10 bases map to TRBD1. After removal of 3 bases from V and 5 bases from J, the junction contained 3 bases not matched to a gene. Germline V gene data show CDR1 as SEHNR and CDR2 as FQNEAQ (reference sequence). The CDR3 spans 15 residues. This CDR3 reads CASSLGQGKNEKLFF. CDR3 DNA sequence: TGTGCCAGCAGCTTGGGACAGGGGAAAAATGAAAAACTGTTTTTT.

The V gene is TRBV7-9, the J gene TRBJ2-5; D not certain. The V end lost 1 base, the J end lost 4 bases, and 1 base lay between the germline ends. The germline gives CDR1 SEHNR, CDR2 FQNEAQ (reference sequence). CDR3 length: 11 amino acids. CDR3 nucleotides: TGTGCCAGCAGCTTAGTAGAGACCCAGTACTTC. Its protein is CASSLVETQYF. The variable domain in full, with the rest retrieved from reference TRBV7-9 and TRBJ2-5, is DTGVSQNPRHKITKRGQNVTFRCDPISEHNRLYWYRQTLGQGPEFLTYFQNEAQLEKSRLLSDRFSAERPKGSFSTLEIQRTEQGDSAMYLCASSLVETQYFGPGTRLLVL.

CDR3 in amino acids: CASSGNTDTQYF. The CDR3 DNA reads as TGTGCCAGCAGTGGCAACACAGATACGCAGTATTTT. The chain links TRBV28 to TRBJ2-3; D unclear. The germline V and J ends were trimmed by 5 bases and 2 bases, with 5 bases remaining between them. The CDR3 spans 12 residues. Germline V gene data show CDR1 as MDHEN and CDR2 as SYDVKM.